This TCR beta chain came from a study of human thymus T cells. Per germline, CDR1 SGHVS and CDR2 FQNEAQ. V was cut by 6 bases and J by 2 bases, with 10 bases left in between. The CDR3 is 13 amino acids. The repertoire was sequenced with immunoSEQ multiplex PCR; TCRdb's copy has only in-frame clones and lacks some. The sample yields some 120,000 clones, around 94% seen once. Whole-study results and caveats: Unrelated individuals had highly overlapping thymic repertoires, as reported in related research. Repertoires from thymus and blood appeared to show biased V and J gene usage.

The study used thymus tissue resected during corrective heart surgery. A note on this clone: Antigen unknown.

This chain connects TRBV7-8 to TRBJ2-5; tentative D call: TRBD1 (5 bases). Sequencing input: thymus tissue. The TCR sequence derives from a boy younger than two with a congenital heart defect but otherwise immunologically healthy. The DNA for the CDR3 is TGTGCCAGCAGACCCGACAGACAAGAGACCCAGTACTTC. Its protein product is CASRPDRQETQYF.